The clone carrying this T cell receptor (beta chain) has a count of ten or more. As yet, its antigen is unknown. This record comes from a study of prognosis after radiotherapy for stage I lung cancer. Study information: Adenocarcinoma occurred in roughly 11 patients and squamous cell carcinoma in over five. Radiotherapy was SBRT in 3 to 5 fractions with a biologically effective dose of at least 100 Gy. The study, taken as a whole, reports: Whether the expanded TCR clones were tumor-specific was not determined.

Node-negative status on CT and PET/CT applied to all patients, none having prior chemotherapy, radiotherapy or other malignancies. This CDR3 has 15 amino acids. Trimming removed 6 bases from V and 0 bases from J, with 12 bases in between. Germline V gene data show CDR1 as SGHTA and CDR2 as FQGNSA. CDR3 of TCR beta was amplified from genomic DNA via a two-round multiplex PCR. First-round PCR amplification was performed with primers specific to each TRBV and TRBJ gene. TCRdb called the multiplex PCR reads again in MiXCR, with one record for every CDR3 protein. The data show roughly 24,000 distinct CDR3 sequences, approximately 38% seen once.

The rearrangement links TRBV7-2 to TRBJ1-5; tentatively, D is TRBD1 (5 bases). The sample here was PBMCs, taken before or after stereotactic body radiation therapy (not recorded which). The TCR sequence derives from a donor over 45 with non-small cell lung cancer. Written as DNA, the CDR3 is TGTGCCAGCAGGGTTGGGGGTAATAGCAATCAGCCCCAGCATTTT. This translates into CASRVGGNSNQPQHF.